This T cell receptor beta chain is from a study of T-cell reconstitution after alpha-beta-depleted transplantation in children. Unique molecular identifiers were built into the TCRbeta library. TCRdb recomputed calls from the PCR reads with MiXCR, one row per CDR3 protein. The table includes 500,000 or so distinct CDR3 sequences, about 31% detected once. CDR3 length equals 17 residues. After removal of 7 bases from V and 1 base from J, the junction contained 10 bases not matched to a gene. This specimen was PBMCs from the stem cell graft donor, taken from the stem cell graft. The receptor's source is a human donor who donated a stem cell graft to a child with aplastic anemia. The rearrangement uses TRBV12-3 or TRBV12-4 and TRBJ1-1, with 12 bases that match TRBD1. The CDR3 sequence: CASTPGQGASGNTEAFF. For the CDR3, the DNA is TGTGCCAGCACCCCGGGACAGGGGGCCTCCGGGAACACTGAAGCTTTCTTT.